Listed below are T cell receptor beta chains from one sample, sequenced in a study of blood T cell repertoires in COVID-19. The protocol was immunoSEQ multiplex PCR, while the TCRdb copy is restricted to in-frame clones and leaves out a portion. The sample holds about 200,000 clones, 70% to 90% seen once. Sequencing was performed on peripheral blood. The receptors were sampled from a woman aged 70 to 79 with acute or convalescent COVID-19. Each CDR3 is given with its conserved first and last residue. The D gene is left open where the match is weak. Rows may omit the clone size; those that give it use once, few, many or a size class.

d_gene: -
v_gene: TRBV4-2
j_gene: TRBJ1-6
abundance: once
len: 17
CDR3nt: TGTGCCAGCAGCCAAGGGCCATCAGGCCAATATAATTCACCCCTCCACTTT
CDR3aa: CASSQGPSGQYNSPLHF

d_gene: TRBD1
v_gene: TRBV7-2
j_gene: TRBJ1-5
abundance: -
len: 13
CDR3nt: TGTGCCAGCAGTCAGGGGGGCAATCAGCCCCAGCATTTT
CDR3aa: CASSQGGNQPQHF

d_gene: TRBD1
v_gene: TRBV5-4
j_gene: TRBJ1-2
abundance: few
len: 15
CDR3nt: TGTGCCAGCAGCTTGGCTCCGGGACAGCAATATGGCTACACCTTC
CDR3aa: CASSLAPGQQYGYTF

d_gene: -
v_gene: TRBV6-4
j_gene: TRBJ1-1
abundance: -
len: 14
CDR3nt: TGTGCCAGCAGTCACAGGGAGGGGGACACTGAAGCTTTCTTT
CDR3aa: CASSHREGDTEAFF

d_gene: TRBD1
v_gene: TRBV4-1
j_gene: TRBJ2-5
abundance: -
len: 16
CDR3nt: TGCGCCAGCAGCCAAGACTTCGGGACAGGAGGAGAGACCCAGTACTTC
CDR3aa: CASSQDFGTGGETQYF

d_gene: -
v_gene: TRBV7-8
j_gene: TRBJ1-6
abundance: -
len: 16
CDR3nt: TGTGCCAGCAGCCCTGGGGAGGGCTCCTATAATTCACCCCTCCACTTT
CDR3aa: CASSPGEGSYNSPLHF

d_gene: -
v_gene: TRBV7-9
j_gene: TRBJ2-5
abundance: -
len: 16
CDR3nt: TGTGCCAGCAGCTTAGCAAGCAGGGCCCTGGGAGAGACCCAGTACTTC
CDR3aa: CASSLASRALGETQYF

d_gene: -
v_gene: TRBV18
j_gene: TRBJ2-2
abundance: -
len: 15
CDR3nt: TGTGCCAGCTCACCATTCGCGGGGGCGACCGGGGAGCTGTTTTTT
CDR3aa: CASSPFAGATGELFF

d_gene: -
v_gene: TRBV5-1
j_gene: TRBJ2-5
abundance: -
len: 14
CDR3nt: TGCGCCAGCAGCTTAGGGGCAAATCAAGAGACCCAGTACTTC
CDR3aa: CASSLGANQETQYF

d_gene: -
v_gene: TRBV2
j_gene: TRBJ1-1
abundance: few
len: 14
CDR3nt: TGTGCCAGCAGCATCAGGCATCTACACACTGAAGCTTTCTTT
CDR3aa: CASSIRHLHTEAFF

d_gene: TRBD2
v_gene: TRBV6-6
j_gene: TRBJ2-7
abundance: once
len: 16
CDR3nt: TGTGCCAGCAGTTACTCGGGGACTAGCGGGCCCTACGAGCAGTACTTC
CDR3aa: CASSYSGTSGPYEQYF

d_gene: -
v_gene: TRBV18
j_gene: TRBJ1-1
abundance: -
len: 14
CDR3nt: TGTGCCAGCTCACCCACAGGGATGAACACTGAAGCTTTCTTT
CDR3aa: CASSPTGMNTEAFF

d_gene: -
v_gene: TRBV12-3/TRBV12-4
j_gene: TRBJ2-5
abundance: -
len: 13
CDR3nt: TGTGCCAGCAGTGCTAGCGTCGGGGAGACCCAGTACTTC
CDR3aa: CASSASVGETQYF

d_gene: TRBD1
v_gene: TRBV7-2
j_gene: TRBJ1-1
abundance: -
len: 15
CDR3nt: TGTGCCAGCAGCTTGACAGACAGGGGGCGAACTGAAGCTTTCTTT
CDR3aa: CASSLTDRGRTEAFF

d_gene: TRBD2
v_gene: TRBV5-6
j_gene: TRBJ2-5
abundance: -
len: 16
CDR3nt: TGTGCCAGCAGCTTGGAGAGCGGGGACCTCCCCGAGACCCAGTACTTC
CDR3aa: CASSLESGDLPETQYF

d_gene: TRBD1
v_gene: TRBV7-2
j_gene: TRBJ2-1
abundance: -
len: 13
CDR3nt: TGTGCCAGCAGCTCGACAGGGGGCAATGAGCAGTTCTTC
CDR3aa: CASSSTGGNEQFF

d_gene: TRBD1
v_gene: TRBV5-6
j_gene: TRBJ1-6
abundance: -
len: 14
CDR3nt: TGTGCCAGCACCGGGGACAGGCGCATTTCACCCCTCCACTTT
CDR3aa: CASTGDRRISPLHF

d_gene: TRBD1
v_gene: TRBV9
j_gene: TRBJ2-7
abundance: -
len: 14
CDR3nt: TGTGCCAGCAGCCCTACCGGGACAGCCTACGAGCAGTACTTC
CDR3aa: CASSPTGTAYEQYF

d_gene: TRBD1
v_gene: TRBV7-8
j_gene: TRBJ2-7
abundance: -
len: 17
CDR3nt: TGTGCCAGCAGCTTAAATACCGGCGGGACAGGGTCCTACGAGCAGTACTTC
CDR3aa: CASSLNTGGTGSYEQYF

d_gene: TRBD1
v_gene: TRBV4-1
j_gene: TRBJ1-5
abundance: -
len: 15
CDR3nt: TGCGCCAGCAGCCCCCAGGGGGCGATCAATCAGCCCCAGCATTTT
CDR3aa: CASSPQGAINQPQHF

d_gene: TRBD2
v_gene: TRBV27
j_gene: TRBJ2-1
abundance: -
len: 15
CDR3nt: TGTGCCAGCTCCTCTCTAGCGGGTAACTACAATGAGCAGTTCTTC
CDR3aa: CASSSLAGNYNEQFF

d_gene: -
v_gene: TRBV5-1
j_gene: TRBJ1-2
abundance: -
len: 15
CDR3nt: TGCGCCAGCAGCTTGAGGGTCGGGGATAACTATGGCTACACCTTC
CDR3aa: CASSLRVGDNYGYTF

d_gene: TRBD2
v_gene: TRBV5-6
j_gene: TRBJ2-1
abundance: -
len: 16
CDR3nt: TGTGCCAGCAGCTGGCCCGGGACTAGCGGGGCCAATGAGCAGTTCTTC
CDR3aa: CASSWPGTSGANEQFF

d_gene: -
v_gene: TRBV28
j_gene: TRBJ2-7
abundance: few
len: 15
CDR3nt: TGTGCCAGCAAACGGGAGCGGGTTCCTGCCTACGAGCAGTACTTC
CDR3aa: CASKRERVPAYEQYF

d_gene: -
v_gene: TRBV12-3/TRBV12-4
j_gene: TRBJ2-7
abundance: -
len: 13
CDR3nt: TGTGCCAGCTCCTCCGGGGGGCGGTACGAGCAGTACTTC
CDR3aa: CASSSGGRYEQYF

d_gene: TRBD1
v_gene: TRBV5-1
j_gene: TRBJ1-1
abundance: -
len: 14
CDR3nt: TGCGCCAGCAGCGTTCAGGGGGGGAACACTGAAGCTTTCTTT
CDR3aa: CASSVQGGNTEAFF

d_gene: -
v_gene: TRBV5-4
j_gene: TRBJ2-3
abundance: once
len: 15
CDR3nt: TGTGCCAGCAGCCACCCGTCGAGTTTCACAGATACGCAGTATTTT
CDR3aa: CASSHPSSFTDTQYF

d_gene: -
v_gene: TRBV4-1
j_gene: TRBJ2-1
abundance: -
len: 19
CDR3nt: TGCGCCAGCAGCCAAGAAGAAGTAGGGCCTCCGCGGGCGCCTGTCTTGCAGTTCTTC
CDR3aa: CASSQEEVGPPRAPVLQFF

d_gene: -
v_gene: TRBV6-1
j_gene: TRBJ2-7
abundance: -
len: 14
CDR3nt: TGTGCCAGCAGTGAAACCGTAAGCCGTCCCGAGCAGTACTTC
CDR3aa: CASSETVSRPEQYF

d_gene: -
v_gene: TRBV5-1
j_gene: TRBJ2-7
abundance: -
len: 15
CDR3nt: TGCGCCAGCAGCTTCGGTCCGCCGAGCTCCTACGAGCAGTACTTC
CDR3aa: CASSFGPPSSYEQYF

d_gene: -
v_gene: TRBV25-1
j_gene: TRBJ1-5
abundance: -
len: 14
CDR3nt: TGTGCCAGCAGTGGGGTGGGGGCAGGTCAGCCCCAGCATTTT
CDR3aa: CASSGVGAGQPQHF

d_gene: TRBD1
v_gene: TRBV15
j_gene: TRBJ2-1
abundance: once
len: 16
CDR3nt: TGTGCCACCAGCAGAAGTACCGGGACAGGGTCCAATGAGCAGTTCTTC
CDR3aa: CATSRSTGTGSNEQFF

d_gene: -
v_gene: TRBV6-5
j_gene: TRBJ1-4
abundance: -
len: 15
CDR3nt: TGTGCCAGCAGTTACTCGGCAGGGCCCGGCGAAAAACTGTTTTTT
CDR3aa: CASSYSAGPGEKLFF

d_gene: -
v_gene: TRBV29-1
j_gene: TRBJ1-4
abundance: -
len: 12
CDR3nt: TGCAGCGTTGGTCAGGTTAATGAAAAACTGTTTTTT
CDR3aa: CSVGQVNEKLFF

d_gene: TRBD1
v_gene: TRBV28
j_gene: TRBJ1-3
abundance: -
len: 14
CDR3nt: TGTGCCAGCAGCCCCGGGACAGGGGGCTACACCATATATTTT
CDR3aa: CASSPGTGGYTIYF

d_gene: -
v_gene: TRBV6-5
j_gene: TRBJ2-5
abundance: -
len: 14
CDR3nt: TGTGCCAGCACTCGGGATCTGTACCAAGAGACCCAGTACTTC
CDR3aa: CASTRDLYQETQYF

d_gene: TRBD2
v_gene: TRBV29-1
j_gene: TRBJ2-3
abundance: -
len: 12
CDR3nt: TGCAGCGTTGAAGGGGGGGGTGATACGCAGTATTTT
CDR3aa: CSVEGGGDTQYF

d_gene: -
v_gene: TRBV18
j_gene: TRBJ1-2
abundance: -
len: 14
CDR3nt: TGTGCCAGCTCACCACTGGGCGGGAACTATGGCTACACCTTC
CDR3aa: CASSPLGGNYGYTF

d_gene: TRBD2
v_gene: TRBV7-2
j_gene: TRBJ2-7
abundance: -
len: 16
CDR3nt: TGTGCCAGCAGCCCCGGGGGGGCGGGAGCCACCTACGAGCAGTACTTC
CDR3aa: CASSPGGAGATYEQYF

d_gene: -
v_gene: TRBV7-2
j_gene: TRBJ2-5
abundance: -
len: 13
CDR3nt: TGTGCCAGCAGCTTCCCAGGGCTAGAGACCCAGTACTTC
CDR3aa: CASSFPGLETQYF

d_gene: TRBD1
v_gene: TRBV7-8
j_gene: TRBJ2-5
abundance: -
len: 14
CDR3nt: TGTGCCAGCAGCTGGGACAGGGGGCGGGAGACCCAGTACTTC
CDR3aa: CASSWDRGRETQYF

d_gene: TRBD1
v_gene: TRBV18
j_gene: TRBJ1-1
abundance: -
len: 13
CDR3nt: TGTGCCAGCTCGGGGGACAGGGACACTGAAGCTTTCTTT
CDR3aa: CASSGDRDTEAFF

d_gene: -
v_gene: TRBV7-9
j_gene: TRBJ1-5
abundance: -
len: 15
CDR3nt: TGTGCCAGCAGCGGAACTACAGGGTTAGGACAGCCCCAGCATTTT
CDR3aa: CASSGTTGLGQPQHF

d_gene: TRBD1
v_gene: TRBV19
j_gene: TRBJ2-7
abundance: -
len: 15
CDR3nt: TGTGCCAGTAGTGAACGACAGGGGATACCCTACGAGCAGTACTTC
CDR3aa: CASSERQGIPYEQYF

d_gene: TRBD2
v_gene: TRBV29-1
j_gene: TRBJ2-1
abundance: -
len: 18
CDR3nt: TGCAGCGTTCGACCGGGACTAGCGGGAGGGCCACGGCTAAATGAGCAGTTCTTC
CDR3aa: CSVRPGLAGGPRLNEQFF

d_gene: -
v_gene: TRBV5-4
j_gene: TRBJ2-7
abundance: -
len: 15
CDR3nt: TGTGCCAGCAGCGGCCAAGGACAGCTCACCTACGAGCAGTACTTC
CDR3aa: CASSGQGQLTYEQYF

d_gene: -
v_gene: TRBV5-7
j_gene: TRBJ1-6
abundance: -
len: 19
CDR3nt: TGTGCCAGCAGCTTGGATCAGGTTTTCTCCTTCACGATTTGTTCACCCCTCCACTTT
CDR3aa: CASSLDQVFSFTICSPLHF

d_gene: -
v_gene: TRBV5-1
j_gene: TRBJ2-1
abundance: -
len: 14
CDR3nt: TGCGCCAGCAGCCAGGGGATGGGACGCGATGAGCAGTTCTTC
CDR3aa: CASSQGMGRDEQFF

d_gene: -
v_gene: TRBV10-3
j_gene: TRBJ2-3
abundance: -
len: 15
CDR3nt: TGTGCCATCAGTGAAGGGTTAGCGGTACGAGATACGCAGTATTTT
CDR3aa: CAISEGLAVRDTQYF

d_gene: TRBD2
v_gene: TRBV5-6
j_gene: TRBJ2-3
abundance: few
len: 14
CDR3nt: TGTGCCAGCAGCTCACTAGCGGACACAGATACGCAGTATTTT
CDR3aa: CASSSLADTDTQYF

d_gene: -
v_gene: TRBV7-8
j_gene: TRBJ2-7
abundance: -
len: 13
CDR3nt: TGTGCCAGCAGCTCCTGGGGCGGTTACGAGCAGTACTTC
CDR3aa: CASSSWGGYEQYF

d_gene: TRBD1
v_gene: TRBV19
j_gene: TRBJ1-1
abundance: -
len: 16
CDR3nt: TGTGCCAGTAGAACTCCCGGGACAGGGGTGTCCACTGAAGCTTTCTTT
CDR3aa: CASRTPGTGVSTEAFF

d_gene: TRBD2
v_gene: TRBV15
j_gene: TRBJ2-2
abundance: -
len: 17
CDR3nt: TGTGCCACCAGCAGAGATTTCGCTAGCGGGAGGGGCGGGGAGCTGTTTTTT
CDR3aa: CATSRDFASGRGGELFF